These T cell receptor beta chains were read from a single sample in a study of identical twins. In TCRdb, the 5' RACE reads were re-called with MiXCR into one record per CDR3 protein. Here the sample spans 570,000 or so distinct CDR3 sequences, around 9.6% being singletons. This same sample was also taken into another study, of yellow fever vaccine responses in identical twins.

The sample consisted of PBMCs. The receptors here all came from a woman in her late teens or twenties in good health. CDR3s include the opening cysteine and the closing phenylalanine or tryptophan. D genes are given only for firm matches. A row's size may be missing; if present it is once, few, many or a size class.

d_call: TRBD1
v_call: TRBV6-5
clone_size: few
j_call: TRBJ2-1
cdr3_aa: CASSYSMGQGAYNEQFF
cdr3_nt: TGTGCCAGCAGTTACTCCATGGGACAGGGTGCCTACAATGAGCAGTTCTTC

d_call: TRBD2
v_call: TRBV5-1
clone_size: many
j_call: TRBJ2-3
cdr3_aa: CASSLGQTSGGTDTQYF
cdr3_nt: TGCGCCAGCAGCTTGGGACAGACTAGCGGGGGAACAGATACGCAGTATTTT

d_call: .
v_call: TRBV4-1
clone_size: few
j_call: TRBJ2-7
cdr3_aa: CASSQVESISHYEQYF
cdr3_nt: TGCGCCAGCAGCCAAGTCGAGTCGATCTCCCATTACGAGCAGTACTTC

d_call: TRBD1
v_call: TRBV3-1
clone_size: few
j_call: TRBJ1-5
cdr3_aa: CASSHGTANQPQHF
cdr3_nt: TGTGCCAGCAGCCACGGGACAGCAAATCAGCCCCAGCATTTT

d_call: .
v_call: TRBV29-1
clone_size: few
j_call: TRBJ2-7
cdr3_aa: CSVLSGNSYEQYF
cdr3_nt: TGCAGCGTTTTGTCGGGAAACTCCTACGAGCAGTACTTC

d_call: .
v_call: TRBV7-7
clone_size: .
j_call: TRBJ2-5
cdr3_aa: CASSQPPRETQYF
cdr3_nt: TGTGCTAGCAGCCAGCCACCCAGGGAGACCCAGTACTTC

d_call: .
v_call: TRBV12-3/TRBV12-4
clone_size: many
j_call: TRBJ2-4
cdr3_aa: CASSLGVSQDIQYF
cdr3_nt: TGTGCCAGCAGTTTAGGGGTCTCGCAAGACATTCAGTACTTC

d_call: .
v_call: TRBV4-3
clone_size: many
j_call: TRBJ1-6
cdr3_aa: CASSQDIGRGFNSPLHF
cdr3_nt: TGCGCCAGCAGCCAAGATATCGGTAGGGGATTCAATTCACCCCTCCACTTT

d_call: TRBD1
v_call: TRBV3-1
clone_size: .
j_call: TRBJ2-7
cdr3_aa: CASSQGTEDEQYF
cdr3_nt: TGTGCCAGCAGCCAGGGGACAGAGGACGAGCAGTACTTC

d_call: .
v_call: TRBV12-3/TRBV12-4
clone_size: many
j_call: TRBJ1-5
cdr3_aa: CASSLEGHNQPQHF
cdr3_nt: TGTGCCAGCAGTTTAGAGGGTCACAATCAGCCCCAGCATTTT

d_call: .
v_call: TRBV19
clone_size: .
j_call: TRBJ1-2
cdr3_aa: CASTQGANYGYTF
cdr3_nt: TGTGCCAGTACTCAAGGCGCTAACTATGGCTACACCTTC

d_call: .
v_call: TRBV7-9
clone_size: .
j_call: TRBJ2-5
cdr3_aa: CASSLVGHGEETQYF
cdr3_nt: TGTGCCAGCAGCTTAGTAGGGCACGGGGAGGAGACCCAGTACTTC

d_call: TRBD2
v_call: TRBV10-3
clone_size: .
j_call: TRBJ2-3
cdr3_aa: CATWDYEGTSTDTQYF
cdr3_nt: TGTGCCACCTGGGACTACGAGGGGACTAGCACAGATACGCAGTATTTT

d_call: TRBD2
v_call: TRBV5-1
clone_size: few
j_call: TRBJ2-7
cdr3_aa: CASSREPGGSYEQYF
cdr3_nt: TGCGCCAGCAGCAGAGAACCGGGAGGCTCCTACGAGCAGTACTTC

d_call: .
v_call: TRBV12-3/TRBV12-4
clone_size: few
j_call: TRBJ2-4
cdr3_aa: CASSVGGSKNIQYF
cdr3_nt: TGTGCCAGCAGCGTAGGGGGGAGCAAAAACATTCAGTACTTC

d_call: TRBD2
v_call: TRBV4-2
clone_size: many
j_call: TRBJ2-5
cdr3_aa: CASSQDGASGNQETQYF
cdr3_nt: TGTGCCAGCAGCCAAGATGGGGCTAGCGGAAACCAAGAGACCCAGTACTTC

d_call: TRBD1
v_call: TRBV7-2
clone_size: few
j_call: TRBJ2-7
cdr3_aa: CASSLIRDRDYEQYF
cdr3_nt: TGTGCCAGCAGCTTAATTAGGGACAGAGATTACGAGCAGTACTTC

d_call: TRBD2
v_call: TRBV7-2
clone_size: .
j_call: TRBJ2-3
cdr3_aa: CASSWLAGGLTDTQYF
cdr3_nt: TGTGCCAGCAGTTGGCTAGCGGGAGGGCTTACAGATACGCAGTATTTT

d_call: .
v_call: TRBV29-1
clone_size: many
j_call: TRBJ2-3
cdr3_aa: CSGRTSTDTQYF
cdr3_nt: TGCAGCGGGAGGACTAGCACAGATACGCAGTATTTT

d_call: TRBD2
v_call: TRBV20-1
clone_size: .
j_call: TRBJ2-1
cdr3_aa: CSARQWGGNEQFF
cdr3_nt: TGCAGTGCTAGACAGTGGGGGGGCAATGAGCAGTTCTTC

d_call: .
v_call: TRBV20-1
clone_size: .
j_call: TRBJ2-6
cdr3_aa: CSAERRTPSSGANVLIF
cdr3_nt: TGCAGTGCCGAAAGAAGGACACCGAGCTCTGGGGCCAACGTCCTGATTTTC

d_call: TRBD2
v_call: TRBV28
clone_size: .
j_call: TRBJ2-1
cdr3_aa: CASRIAGRLYNEQFF
cdr3_nt: TGTGCCAGCAGGATAGCGGGGCGCCTCTACAATGAGCAGTTCTTC

d_call: TRBD1
v_call: TRBV7-3
clone_size: many
j_call: TRBJ1-1
cdr3_aa: CASSRTGRDTEAFF
cdr3_nt: TGTGCCAGCAGCCGGACAGGGAGGGACACTGAAGCTTTCTTT

d_call: TRBD1
v_call: TRBV7-9
clone_size: .
j_call: TRBJ2-7
cdr3_aa: CASSFSTGVLQYEQYF
cdr3_nt: TGTGCCAGCAGTTTCTCGACAGGGGTGCTCCAATACGAGCAGTACTTC

d_call: TRBD2
v_call: TRBV25-1
clone_size: once
j_call: TRBJ2-3
cdr3_aa: CASSDLFSSRERGTDTQYF
cdr3_nt: TGTGCCAGCAGTGATCTATTTTCTTCGCGGGAGCGGGGCACAGATACGCAGTATTTT

d_call: .
v_call: TRBV2
clone_size: .
j_call: TRBJ2-4
cdr3_aa: CASSEGRPLAKNIQYF
cdr3_nt: TGTGCCAGCAGTGAAGGCAGGCCCCTTGCCAAAAACATTCAGTACTTC

d_call: .
v_call: TRBV6-5
clone_size: .
j_call: TRBJ2-7
cdr3_aa: CASGRSSYEQYF
cdr3_nt: TGTGCCAGCGGCAGGAGCTCCTACGAGCAGTACTTC

d_call: .
v_call: TRBV6-5
clone_size: few
j_call: TRBJ2-3
cdr3_aa: CASSYADWRPGDTQYF
cdr3_nt: TGTGCCAGCAGTTACGCAGACTGGCGACCGGGGGATACGCAGTATTTT

d_call: TRBD2
v_call: TRBV3-1
clone_size: few
j_call: TRBJ2-1
cdr3_aa: CASSQDGLAGNEQFF
cdr3_nt: TGTGCCAGCAGCCAAGATGGACTAGCGGGGAATGAGCAGTTCTTC

d_call: .
v_call: TRBV28
clone_size: .
j_call: TRBJ2-3
cdr3_aa: CASSSPPDTQYF
cdr3_nt: TGTGCCAGCAGTTCGCCCCCAGATACGCAGTATTTT

d_call: .
v_call: TRBV7-2
clone_size: many
j_call: TRBJ1-1
cdr3_aa: CASSLGYGNLNTEAFF
cdr3_nt: TGTGCCAGCAGCTTAGGCTATGGGAACCTGAACACTGAAGCTTTCTTT

d_call: .
v_call: TRBV18
clone_size: many
j_call: TRBJ2-2
cdr3_aa: CASSPQPGELFF
cdr3_nt: TGTGCCAGCTCACCACAGCCCGGGGAGCTGTTTTTT

d_call: TRBD2
v_call: TRBV12-3/TRBV12-4
clone_size: .
j_call: TRBJ2-7
cdr3_aa: CASSFPPAGVYEQYF
cdr3_nt: TGTGCCAGCAGTTTCCCCCCTGCGGGGGTCTACGAGCAGTACTTC

d_call: TRBD1
v_call: TRBV25-1
clone_size: .
j_call: TRBJ2-7
cdr3_aa: CASQQGELNYEQYF
cdr3_nt: TGTGCCTCCCAACAGGGGGAGCTCAACTACGAGCAGTACTTC

d_call: TRBD2
v_call: TRBV5-1
clone_size: few
j_call: TRBJ2-7
cdr3_aa: CASSRNTGTSGGNPYEQYF
cdr3_nt: TGCGCCAGCAGCCGGAATACCGGGACTAGCGGGGGGAATCCCTACGAGCAGTACTTC

d_call: TRBD1
v_call: TRBV7-9
clone_size: many
j_call: TRBJ2-7
cdr3_aa: CASSLAGTGNVEQYF
cdr3_nt: TGTGCCAGCAGCTTAGCCGGGACAGGGAATGTCGAGCAGTACTTC

d_call: .
v_call: TRBV7-2
clone_size: few
j_call: TRBJ2-1
cdr3_aa: CASSLIVYNEQFF
cdr3_nt: TGTGCCAGCAGCTTAATAGTATACAATGAGCAGTTCTTC

d_call: .
v_call: TRBV6-5
clone_size: many
j_call: TRBJ2-2
cdr3_aa: CASSYLLVTGELFF
cdr3_nt: TGTGCCAGCAGTTACTTACTAGTAACCGGGGAGCTGTTTTTT

d_call: .
v_call: TRBV4-3
clone_size: few
j_call: TRBJ2-7
cdr3_aa: CASSQAPGPTYEQYF
cdr3_nt: TGCGCCAGCAGCCAAGCCCCGGGACCGACCTACGAGCAGTACTTC

d_call: .
v_call: TRBV12-3/TRBV12-4
clone_size: .
j_call: TRBJ2-6
cdr3_aa: CASSFPGALGANVLTF
cdr3_nt: TGTGCCAGCAGTTTTCCGGGGGCGCTTGGGGCCAACGTCCTGACTTTC

d_call: .
v_call: TRBV10-3
clone_size: .
j_call: TRBJ1-2
cdr3_aa: CAISLQGRGYTF
cdr3_nt: TGTGCCATCAGCCTGCAGGGTAGGGGCTACACCTTC

d_call: .
v_call: TRBV5-1
clone_size: many
j_call: TRBJ2-3
cdr3_aa: CASSRSASTDTQYF
cdr3_nt: TGCGCCAGCAGCCGGTCCGCTAGCACAGATACGCAGTATTTT

d_call: .
v_call: TRBV3-1
clone_size: .
j_call: TRBJ1-4
cdr3_aa: CASSQRQNNEKLFF
cdr3_nt: TGTGCCAGCAGCCAGCGACAGAATAATGAAAAACTGTTTTTT

d_call: TRBD1
v_call: TRBV7-2
clone_size: many
j_call: TRBJ2-7
cdr3_aa: CASSLAGTAYEQYF
cdr3_nt: TGCGCCAGCAGCTTGGCCGGGACAGCCTACGAGCAGTACTTC

d_call: .
v_call: TRBV14
clone_size: few
j_call: TRBJ1-1
cdr3_aa: CASSFLGKGSTEAFF
cdr3_nt: TGTGCCAGCAGCTTTTTGGGGAAGGGTAGCACTGAAGCTTTCTTT

d_call: TRBD1
v_call: TRBV7-9
clone_size: many
j_call: TRBJ2-1
cdr3_aa: CASSPQGGFYNEQFF
cdr3_nt: TGTGCCAGCAGTCCACAGGGGGGATTTTACAATGAGCAGTTCTTC

d_call: .
v_call: TRBV10-3
clone_size: few
j_call: TRBJ2-5
cdr3_aa: CAISGGGREPETQYF
cdr3_nt: TGTGCCATCAGTGGAGGGGGTCGTGAACCAGAGACCCAGTACTTC

d_call: .
v_call: TRBV7-3
clone_size: few
j_call: TRBJ2-7
cdr3_aa: CASSVRDGVKGWYF
cdr3_nt: TGTGCCAGCAGCGTCCGGGACGGAGTAAAAGGCTGGTACTTC

d_call: TRBD1
v_call: TRBV29-1
clone_size: many
j_call: TRBJ2-3
cdr3_aa: CSVGDRGTDTQYF
cdr3_nt: TGCAGCGTTGGTGACAGGGGCACAGATACGCAGTATTTT

d_call: TRBD2
v_call: TRBV4-2
clone_size: many
j_call: TRBJ2-3
cdr3_aa: CASSQETSGVETQYF
cdr3_nt: TGTGCCAGCAGCCAAGAGACTAGCGGGGTAGAGACGCAGTATTTT

d_call: .
v_call: TRBV12-3/TRBV12-4
clone_size: .
j_call: TRBJ2-2
cdr3_aa: CASSSGWGNTGELFF
cdr3_nt: TGTGCCAGCAGCTCCGGTTGGGGGAACACCGGGGAGCTGTTTTTT

d_call: .
v_call: TRBV6-2/TRBV6-3
clone_size: many
j_call: TRBJ2-4
cdr3_aa: CASSYGATRQHIQYF
cdr3_nt: TGTGCCAGCAGTTACGGAGCGACTCGTCAACACATTCAGTACTTC

d_call: .
v_call: TRBV29-1
clone_size: few
j_call: TRBJ1-1
cdr3_aa: CSVESDTEAFF
cdr3_nt: TGCAGCGTGGAATCGGACACTGAAGCTTTCTTT

d_call: TRBD2
v_call: TRBV11-2
clone_size: .
j_call: TRBJ2-2
cdr3_aa: CASSNPGTSGSLGGELFF
cdr3_nt: TGTGCCAGCAGCAACCCCGGGACTAGCGGGAGTCTCGGCGGGGAGCTGTTTTTT

d_call: TRBD2
v_call: TRBV7-2
clone_size: many
j_call: TRBJ2-5
cdr3_aa: CASSPSRGVGETQYF
cdr3_nt: TGTGCCAGCAGCCCGTCACGGGGGGTGGGAGAGACCCAGTACTTC

d_call: .
v_call: TRBV11-2
clone_size: few
j_call: TRBJ2-7
cdr3_aa: CASSNNPFGETDEQYF
cdr3_nt: TGTGCCAGCAGCAATAATCCGTTCGGAGAGACCGACGAGCAGTACTTC

d_call: .
v_call: TRBV21-1
clone_size: few
j_call: TRBJ2-7
cdr3_aa: CASPKITGWHYEQYF
cdr3_nt: TGTGCCAGCCCTAAGATCACAGGGTGGCACTACGAGCAGTACTTC

d_call: TRBD2
v_call: TRBV24-1
clone_size: few
j_call: TRBJ2-1
cdr3_aa: CATSDSSGDSYNEQFF
cdr3_nt: TGTGCCACCAGTGATTCTAGCGGGGATTCCTACAATGAGCAGTTCTTC

d_call: .
v_call: TRBV12-3/TRBV12-4
clone_size: many
j_call: TRBJ1-1
cdr3_aa: CASRLTGNTEAFF
cdr3_nt: TGTGCCAGCAGGCTGACTGGGAACACTGAAGCTTTCTTT

d_call: TRBD2
v_call: TRBV14
clone_size: few
j_call: TRBJ2-3
cdr3_aa: CASSRIPGLAGDTQYF
cdr3_nt: TGTGCCAGCAGCCGTATCCCGGGACTAGCAGGAGATACGCAGTATTTT